Presented here are 21 T cell receptor beta chains from one specimen sequenced in a study of blood T cells in healthy people across ages. The use of a sample-barcoded 5' primer and a J-beta primer mix characterized a second PCR of roughly 7 to 11 cycles. One entry per CDR3 protein, called by TCRdb with MiXCR from the 5' RACE reads. This table has 1.4 million or so distinct CDR3 sequences, roughly 43% appearing once. The source material was blood. All receptors derive from a woman between 18 and 29 years old in good health.

V gene TRBV9 combines with J gene TRBJ2-5; 11 bases are a match to TRBD1. From germline, CDR1 is SGDLS and CDR2 YYNGEE. The CDR3 is 16 residues long. V shed 5 bases, J shed 1 base, and the junction held 7 bases outside the gene matches. For the CDR3, the DNA is TGTGCCAGCAGTGAGGACAGGGGGCGCTTCCAAGAGACCCAGTACTTC. Translating gives CASSEDRGRFQETQYF.

This clonotype was seen more than once but under ten times. The V and J genes are TRBV4-1 and TRBJ2-5, with D hard to call. The CDR3 spans 16 residues. The germline V gene has CDR1 MGHRA and CDR2 YSYEKL. Deletions cut 2 bases from V and 11 bases from J, with 24 bases between. CDR3 sequence: CASSQPHSGPRNEQYF. In DNA form, the CDR3 reads TGCGCCAGCAGCCAACCTCACTCAGGACCGAGAAATGAGCAGTACTTC.

This clonotype came up a few times. The chain carries TRBV12-3 or TRBV12-4 and TRBJ2-3, with D possibly matching TRBD2 (5 bases). The CDR3 is made up of 18 amino acids. With 5 bases removed from V and 0 bases from J, the gap between germline ends came to 21 bases. CDR3 sequence reads: CASSLPPGTRASTDTQYF. In DNA, the CDR3 is TGTGCCAGCAGTCTACCTCCGGGTACGCGGGCGAGCACAGATACGCAGTATTTT.

The chain is built from TRBV6-5 and TRBJ2-3; 11 bases line up with TRBD2. The V gene end was trimmed by 2 bases and the J gene end by 2 bases; junction bases not matched to a gene: 6. The CDR3 length is 17 residues. Germline V gene data show CDR1 as MNHEY and CDR2 as SVGAGI. The CDR3: CASSYRGSGRATDTQYF. The CDR3 nucleotides read TGTGCCAGCAGTTACAGGGGTAGCGGGAGGGCCACAGATACGCAGTATTTT.

The rearrangement joins TRBV6-5 to TRBJ2-3; no reliable D call. This CDR3 spans 13 amino acids. The germline CDR1 and CDR2 sequences are MNHEY and SVGAGI. V was clipped by 7 bases and J by 0 bases, with 8 bases between them. The CDR3 is CASKYYSTDTQYF. The CDR3 DNA sequence: TGTGCCAGCAAGTACTACAGCACAGATACGCAGTATTTT.

This chain links TRBV20-1 with TRBJ2-3, with 7 bases that match TRBD1. Germline values: CDR1 DFQATT, CDR2 SNEGSKA (reference sequence). CDR3 size: 13 residues. V gave up 6 bases and J gave up 2 bases; unmatched junction bases: 5. CDR3 loop: CSAEDRYTDTQYF. For the CDR3, the DNA is TGCAGTGCAGAGGACAGGTACACAGATACGCAGTATTTT.

The chain uses TRBV7-2 and TRBJ2-6; D gene uncertain. CDR3 length: 14 residues. Germline V gene data show CDR1 as SGHTA and CDR2 as FQGNSA. The V end was cut by 7 bases, the J end by 6 bases, with 13 bases between. This CDR3 is CASKKGTEANVLTF. The CDR3 DNA is TGTGCCAGCAAGAAGGGCACTGAGGCCAACGTCCTGACTTTC.

The chain employs TRBV7-2 and TRBJ2-7, with D unclear. Germline V lookup: CDR1 SGHTA, CDR2 FQGNSA. The CDR3 extends over 16 amino acids. Trimming took off 0 bases at V and 2 bases at J, with 14 bases between the two ends. CDR3 amino acids: CASSLAYFYSPYEQYF. CDR3 coding DNA: TGTGCCAGCAGCTTAGCTTATTTTTATTCACCCTACGAGCAGTACTTC.

This chain joins TRBV7-2 and TRBJ1-2; 9 bases are shared with TRBD1. The V segment lost 0 bases and the J segment 8 bases; nucleotides outside the gene matches: 7. Germline V gene lookup returns CDR1 SGHTA and CDR2 FQGNSA. This CDR3 contains 15 residues. Here the CDR3 DNA reads TGTGCCAGCAGCTTAGCCCGGACAGGGGCTGAGGGCTACACCTTC. It translates to CASSLARTGAEGYTF.

The CDR3 region is CASSLGSSGGSLNIQYF. The CDR3 DNA reads as TGTGCCAGCAGTTTAGGTTCTAGCGGGGGGTCCCTAAACATTCAGTACTTC. The rearrangement joins TRBV12-3 or TRBV12-4 to TRBJ2-5, with 11 bases matching TRBD2. The DNA end is more similar to TRBJ2-4, so the J call may be wrong. This CDR3 has 17 amino acids.

The chain uses TRBV20-1 and TRBJ2-4, with a weak D call TRBD2 (5 bases). The J call may be in error: the DNA end matches TRBJ2-7 better. The germline V gene has CDR1 DFQATT and CDR2 SNEGSKA (reference sequence). The CDR3 sequence is 15 residues long. The CDR3 is CSARVPGFGAYEQYF. The CDR3 nucleotides read TGCAGTGCTAGAGTCCCCGGGTTCGGGGCCTACGAGCAGTACTTC.

Turning to this clonotype: A read error may be the cause here, since a much bigger clone is one base away. The J gene is TRBJ2-1, the V gene TRBV7-3, with D possibly matching TRBD1 (5 bases). CDR3 length: 13 amino acids. V lost 4 bases to trimming and J lost 5 bases, with 9 bases between them. CDR1 is SGHTA and CDR2 is FQGTGA in the germline V gene. The CDR3 DNA reads as TGTGCCAGCAGCTGCGGCAGGGACAATGAGCAGTTCTTC. This gives the protein CASSCGRDNEQFF. Using reference TRBV7-3 and TRBJ2-1 for the parts outside the CDR3, the full variable domain is GAGVSQTPSNKVTEKGKYVELRCDPISGHTALYWYRQSLGQGPEFLIYFQGTGAADDSGLPNDRFFAVRPEGSVSTLKIQRTERGDSAVYLCASSCGRDNEQFFGPGTRLTVL.

The chain couples TRBV7-2 to TRBJ2-5; D perhaps matches TRBD1 (6 bases). The V end lost 5 bases, the J end lost 11 bases, and 21 bases lay between the germline ends. Germline V gene lookup returns CDR1 SGHTA and CDR2 FQGNSA. This CDR3 comprises 14 residues. CDR3: CASSLQGRQWEQYF. In nucleotides, the CDR3 is TGTGCCAGCAGCCTACAGGGTCGACAATGGGAGCAGTACTTC.

The CDR3 coding sequence is TGCGCCAGCAGCCAGATTGGGACTAGCGTCAACAATGAGCAGTACTTC. Amino acids: CASSQIGTSVNNEQYF. The chain has TRBV4-1 and TRBJ2-5; TRBD2 agrees at 10 bases. Trimming cost V 3 bases and J 11 bases; bases outside gene matches: 15. The CDR3 is 16 amino acids. CDR1 and CDR2 from the germline V gene are MGHRA and YSYEKL.

This clonotype was picked up a small number of times. The rearrangement links TRBV12-3 or TRBV12-4 to TRBJ1-2; no clear D gene. This CDR3 contains 13 residues. V shed 3 bases and J shed 8 bases, with 13 bases lying between them. CDR3 DNA sequence: TGTGCCAGCAGTTTTGGCGTGGTAGGCGGCTACACCTTC. Translating it yields CASSFGVVGGYTF.

The J gene is TRBJ2-3, the V gene TRBV9, with D possibly TRBD1 on 6 matching bases. The CDR3 has 14 amino acids. Trimming shortened V by 7 bases and J by 4 bases, and 16 bases separated the two germline ends. CDR1 and CDR2 from the germline V gene are SGDLS and YYNGEE. As DNA, the CDR3 is TGTGCCAGCGGACTCAGGGGATTCGCAGATACGCAGTATTTT. Encoded protein: CASGLRGFADTQYF.

This clonotype was counted a few times. This chain uses TRBV20-1 with TRBJ1-6; D gene ambiguous. This CDR3 contains 14 residues. Looked up from germline, CDR1 is DFQATT and CDR2 is SNEGSKA (reference sequence). V was pared by 6 bases and J by 8 bases, with 17 bases between. CDR3 nucleotides: TGCAGTGCCACCGGGAACCAACCCTATTCACCCCTCCACTTT. It specifies CSATGNQPYSPLHF.

There are a few counts of this clonotype. The chain joins TRBV28 to TRBJ1-1; weak D call: TRBD1 (6 bases). The CDR3 consists of 14 residues. In germline, CDR1 is MDHEN, CDR2 SYDVKM. Trimming pared 2 bases from V and 6 bases from J, leaving 13 bases between. DNA of the CDR3: TGTGCCAGCAGTTTAGGGGTCAGGGGCCCTGAAGCTTTCTTT. It encodes CASSLGVRGPEAFF.

This clonotype was recorded only once. This chain connects TRBV2 to TRBJ1-2, with D hard to call. Germline CDR1 reads SNHLY; CDR2 reads FYNNEI. The CDR3 is made up of 12 amino acids. V lost 4 bases and J lost 6, with 9 bases in between. The CDR3 sequence: CASSVEGNGYTF. CDR3 coding DNA: TGTGCCAGCAGTGTTGAAGGGAATGGCTACACCTTC.

This clonotype has more than one count but fewer than ten. CDR3 protein: CATSRDGNAFDGYTF. In DNA form, the CDR3 reads TGTGCCACCAGCAGAGATGGAAACGCATTCGATGGCTACACCTTC. The chain combines TRBV15 with TRBJ1-2, with unresolved D. The ends were cut back, 0 bases at V and 6 bases at J, with 14 bases in the middle. CDR3 length equals 15 residues. Germline CDR1 LNHNV, CDR2 YYDKDF (reference sequence).

This clonotype occurred a few times. The chain is built from TRBV29-1 and TRBJ1-2; 7 bases fit TRBD1. The V gene's germline CDR1 is SQVTM and CDR2 ANQGSEA. The CDR3 runs to 12 residues. V trimming: 7 bases; J trimming: 2 bases; junction bases outside the gene matches: 4. CDR3 loop: CSAGTDNYGYTF. The CDR3 coding sequence is TGCAGCGCTGGGACAGACAACTATGGCTACACCTTC.